This TCR beta chain was sequenced for a study of OX40 agonist ivuxolimab in advanced cancers. Study results and limitations: Clones of CD4+ and CD8+ blood T cells grew by week 6 at doses of 0.1 to 3.0 mg/kg.

Per the germline V gene, CDR1 is SGHRS and CDR2 is YFSETQ. V lost 0 bases to trimming and J lost 0 bases, with 12 bases between them. The CDR3 runs 16 residues. Regarding this clone: The antigen is not known.

Baseline, cycle 4 day 1, and cycle 7 day 1 were the blood sampling points. TCRdb's copy holds only in-frame clones and misses some; the assay was immunoSEQ multiplex PCR. The data show around 64,000 clones, over 80% seen once. This receptor was taken from an adult with an advanced solid tumor such as melanoma, head and neck, liver or kidney cancer. The chain has TRBV5-1 and TRBJ1-1; D not certain. This specimen was CD4+ or CD8+ T cells sorted from blood, taken in a trial of the OX40 agonist ivuxolimab. CDR3 amino acids: CASSLARSEMNTEAFF. As DNA, the CDR3 is TGCGCCAGCAGCTTGGCGAGGTCCGAGATGAACACTGAAGCTTTCTTT. The full variable domain, its missing parts supplied by reference TRBV5-1 and TRBJ1-1, is KAGVTQTPRYLIKTRGQQVTLSCSPISGHRSVSWYQQTPGQGLQFLFEYFSETQRNKGNFPGRFSGRQFSNSRSEMNVSTLELGDSALYLCASSLARSEMNTEAFFGQGTRLTVV.